The 20 T cell receptor beta chains given below trace back to one sample, sequenced in a study of blood T cell repertoires in COVID-19. This table comes from immunoSEQ multiplex PCR, and its TCRdb copy is limited to in-frame clones, with some not included. This table holds approximately 41,000 clones, 70% to 90% found once. Sequencing input: peripheral blood. These TCRs come from a human donor in a cohort sampled during active COVID-19.

This clone was counted once. The rearrangement links TRBV19 to TRBJ1-4, with no clear D. Trimming took 5 bases from V and 5 from J, leaving 15 bases between them. The CDR3 length is 15 residues. Per germline, CDR1 LNHDA and CDR2 SQIVND (reference sequence). CDR3 sequence: CASSQSPTRNEKLFF. CDR3 in DNA: TGTGCCAGTAGTCAAAGTCCTACCCGGAATGAAAAACTGTTTTTT.

This chain uses TRBV19 with TRBJ2-1; 12 positions match TRBD2. This CDR3 comprises 14 residues. CDR1 and CDR2 from the germline V gene are LNHDA and SQIVND (reference sequence). Germline trimming cut 2 bases from V and 8 bases from J; bases unmatched to any gene: 1. Written as DNA, the CDR3 is TGTGCCAGTAGTATAACTAGCGGGGGGCATGAGCAGTTCTTC. Translating it yields CASSITSGGHEQFF.

The chain recombines TRBV9 with TRBJ2-7, with 9 bases lining up with TRBD2. V lost 6 bases to trimming and J lost 2 bases; unmatched junction nucleotides: 9. Germline values: CDR1 SGDLS, CDR2 YYNGEE. This CDR3 has 15 amino acids. The CDR3 sequence: CASNARGTSTYEQYF. CDR3 sequence (DNA): TGTGCCAGCAATGCTAGGGGGACTAGCACCTACGAGCAGTACTTC.

V usage is TRBV6-5 and J usage is TRBJ1-1; D is possibly TRBD1 (6 bases). The germline gives CDR1 MNHEY, CDR2 SVGAGI. V lost 6 bases and J lost 6, with 11 bases in between. This CDR3 is built from 12 residues. The DNA of the CDR3 is TGTGCCAGCAGACGACAGGATCCTGAAGCTTTCTTT. This codes for CASRRQDPEAFF.

This clone was detected only a few times. The CDR3 loop reads CASSQAPGLAGTKYEQYF. CDR3 in DNA: TGTGCCAGCAGCCAAGCTCCGGGACTAGCGGGAACTAAGTACGAGCAGTACTTC. The chain combines TRBV3-1 (or the pseudogene TRBV3-2) with TRBJ2-7; 13 bases line up with TRBD2. This CDR3 contains 18 residues. V shed 1 base, J shed 4 bases, and the junction held 10 bases outside the gene matches. From germline, CDR1 is LGHDT and CDR2 YNNKEL (reference sequence).

In this sample, this clone turned up once. The CDR3: CASSYTSGSIGEQYF. The CDR3 DNA sequence: TGTGCCAGCAGTTATACGAGCGGGAGCATCGGCGAGCAGTACTTC. The chain uses TRBV6-6 and TRBJ2-7, with 8 bases identical to TRBD2. The trim removed 3 bases at V and 6 bases at J, leaving 10 bases unmatched. Germline CDR1 reads MNHNY; CDR2 reads SVGAGI (reference sequence). CDR3 length equals 15 residues.

This chain joins TRBV5-8 and TRBJ2-1; 9 nucleotides match TRBD2. The CDR3 totals 18 residues. With 0 bases clipped from V and 0 bases from J, the junction kept 7 bases outside the gene matches. The germline CDR1 and CDR2 sequences are SGHTS and YDEGEE. The chain's CDR3 is CASSLVLAGYPSYNEQFF. The CDR3 DNA follows: TGTGCCAGCAGCTTGGTTCTAGCGGGATACCCCTCCTACAATGAGCAGTTCTTC.

The chain is built from TRBV4-1 and TRBJ1-2; D remains unclear. Trimming removed 0 bases from V and 2 bases from J, with 16 bases in between. This CDR3 spans 17 amino acids. Germline CDR1 is MGHRA and CDR2 is YSYEKL. The CDR3 DNA sequence: TGCGCCAGCAGCCAAGATGCGGTAACCGGGAACAACTATGGCTACACCTTC. This sequence encodes CASSQDAVTGNNYGYTF.

This clone appeared a single time. J is TRBJ1-1 and V is TRBV27, with no clear D. This CDR3 has 16 amino acids. V lost 2 bases to trimming and J lost 0 bases, with 13 bases between them. CDR1 is MNHEY and CDR2 is SMNVEV in the germline V gene (reference sequence). CDR3 protein: CASSLNPLAVNTEAFF. The CDR3 DNA reads TGTGCCAGCAGTTTAAACCCCCTAGCTGTGAACACTGAAGCTTTCTTT.

This chain connects TRBV4-1 to TRBJ2-5; 9 bases align to TRBD2. The V gene's germline CDR1 is MGHRA and CDR2 YSYEKL. The V gene end was trimmed by 0 bases and the J gene end by 5 bases; junction bases not matched to a gene: 1. This CDR3 comprises 14 residues. This chain's CDR3 is CASSQDSGSETQYF. The CDR3 nucleotides read TGCGCCAGCAGCCAAGATAGCGGGAGCGAGACCCAGTACTTC.

This chain connects TRBV19 to TRBJ1-2, with D possibly being TRBD1 (6 bases). Germline V gene lookup returns CDR1 LNHDA and CDR2 SQIVND (reference sequence). Trimming removed 7 bases from V and 2 bases from J, with 14 bases in between. CDR3 length: 14 amino acids. CDR3 coding DNA: TGTGCCAGTAAGGGGTTTGGGGGCAACTATGGCTACACCTTC. Its protein product is CASKGFGGNYGYTF.

Comment on this clone: Other nucleotide sequences in the sample specify the same CDR3. The V call is TRBV11-2, the J call TRBJ1-2; the match to TRBD1 covers 8 bases. J lost 2 bases, V lost 6 bases, and 5 bases had no gene match. The CDR3 covers 14 residues. CDR1 and CDR2 from the germline V gene are SGHAT and FQNNGV. CDR3 DNA sequence: TGTGCCAGCAGTTCCGGGACAGGAAACTATGGCTACACCTTC. Protein sequence: CASSSGTGNYGYTF. Drawing the rest from reference TRBV11-2 and TRBJ1-2, the complete variable domain is EAGVAQSPRYKIIEKRQSVAFWCNPISGHATLYWYQQILGQGPKLLIQFQNNGVVDDSQLPKDRFSAERLKGVDSTLKIQPAKLEDSAVYLCASSSGTGNYGYTFGSGTRLTVV.

V is TRBV5-1 and J is TRBJ2-5; TRBD2 matches at 8 bases. Per germline, CDR1 SGHRS and CDR2 YFSETQ. With V trimmed by 2 bases and J by 5 bases, 5 bases remained unmatched. The CDR3 spans 14 residues. CDR3 DNA sequence: TGCGCCAGCAGCTTAGCGGGAGTTGGTGAGACCCAGTACTTC. Translating gives CASSLAGVGETQYF.

This chain connects TRBV5-1 to TRBJ2-3; 8 bases agree with TRBD2. The J segment lost 0 bases and the V segment lost 2 bases, leaving 2 bases of the junction unmatched. The CDR3 is 15 residues long. Germline V gene sequence: CDR1 SGHRS, CDR2 YFSETQ. CDR3 residues: CASSFSGTSTDTQYF. DNA for the CDR3: TGCGCCAGCAGCTTTAGCGGGACTAGCACAGATACGCAGTATTTT.

The chain couples TRBV9 to TRBJ2-7, with D possibly matching TRBD2 (5 bases). The V and J ends lost 4 bases and 1 base respectively, with 12 bases between them. Germline lookup yields CDR1 SGDLS and CDR2 YYNGEE. The CDR3 totals 14 residues. The CDR3 protein is CASSSEGGSYEQYF. As DNA, the CDR3 is TGTGCCAGCAGCTCCGAGGGCGGTTCCTACGAGCAGTACTTC.

The chain employs TRBV5-4 and TRBJ2-1; 8 bases match TRBD1. Germline loops: CDR1 SGHNT, CDR2 YYREEE (reference sequence). This CDR3 has 20 amino acids. After removal of 0 bases from V and 2 bases from J, the junction contained 16 bases not matched to a gene. CDR3 loop: CASSLALGQGNPGTYNEQFF. The CDR3 DNA sequence: TGTGCCAGCAGCTTGGCCTTAGGACAGGGAAACCCAGGGACCTACAATGAGCAGTTCTTC.

This clone showed up just once. The chain carries TRBV18 and TRBJ2-3, with 9 bases that match TRBD1. The trim removed 0 bases at V and 6 bases at J, leaving 7 bases unmatched. Germline V gene data show CDR1 as KGHSH and CDR2 as LQKENI. The CDR3 has 16 amino acids. CDR3 loop: CASSPPGQGWRDTQYF. CDR3 sequence (DNA): TGTGCCAGCTCACCACCGGGACAGGGTTGGAGGGATACGCAGTATTTT.

This clone appeared once. The J gene is TRBJ2-1, the V gene TRBV5-1; 9 bases fit TRBD2. The J segment lost 9 bases and the V segment lost 0 bases, leaving 4 bases of the junction unmatched. The CDR3 totals 14 residues. Germline V gene sequence: CDR1 SGHRS, CDR2 YFSETQ. CDR3 in amino acids: CASSLVGTSREQFF. In DNA, the CDR3 is TGCGCCAGCAGCTTGGTCGGGACTAGCCGTGAGCAGTTCTTC.

The J gene is TRBJ1-1, the V gene TRBV5-1; 7 positions agree with TRBD1. The junction had 8 bases not matched to a gene; V was cut back by 7 bases and J by 2 bases. The CDR3 contains 14 residues. In germline, CDR1 is SGHRS, CDR2 YFSETQ. The CDR3 DNA follows: TGCGCCAGCTTAAAAGGGACAGATAACACTGAAGCTTTCTTT. It is translated as CASLKGTDNTEAFF.

The rearrangement links TRBV5-1 to TRBJ2-2; 12 bases align to TRBD1. Losses at the gene ends were 4 bases for V and 0 bases for J; bases not matched to a gene: 7. The germline V gene encodes CDR1 SGHRS and CDR2 YFSETQ. The CDR3 is 18 residues long. CDR3 amino acids: CASSIRDRGLSNTGELFF. The CDR3 DNA reads TGCGCCAGCAGCATCCGGGACAGGGGGCTTTCGAACACCGGGGAGCTGTTTTTT.